The next 25 T cell receptor beta chains were all read from a single sample in a study of spatial heterogeneity in lung cancer (dated by TCRdb to between 2018 and 2021). Receptors were amplified or captured by 5' RACE. Sequencing relied on a NextSeq 500. The raw public reads went through TCRdb reprocessing: fastp at Q25, MiXCR clone calling, in-frame beta chains kept. Every distinct CDR3 protein forms one entry, paired with its most common genes and DNA. In all, the sample holds tens of thousands of distinct CDR3 sequences, and approximately 8.9% of those were seen once. Around 15% of the sample is taken by the ten largest. In light of the paper, this sample's time point label describes: sample taken at primary tumor resection. Without any cell sorting, TCR sequencing was performed on whole RNA extracted either from tumor and nontumor lung tissue or from cryopreserved PBMC samples. Specimen: PBMCs, collected at surgery. Receptors were obtained from a female donor with early-stage non-small cell lung cancer.

This clonotype has more than one count but fewer than ten. The V and J genes are TRBV9 and TRBJ2-7, with D uncertain. The CDR3 totals 13 residues. V lost 0 bases to trimming and J lost 7 bases, with 11 bases between them. Germline V gene data show CDR1 as SGDLS and CDR2 as YYNGEE. The CDR3 loop reads CASSVGPLEEQYF. CDR3 nucleotide sequence: TGTGCCAGCAGCGTAGGACCCCTTGAGGAGCAGTACTTC.

This clonotype was seen many times. The rearrangement uses TRBV7-9 and TRBJ1-5, with TRBD1 as a possible D gene (6 bases). Trimming removed 8 bases from V and 2 bases from J, with 19 bases in between. The length of the CDR3 is 16 residues. Germline CDR1 reads SEHNR; CDR2 reads FQNEAQ (reference sequence). As DNA, the CDR3 is TGTGCCAGCTTCGAGGGGGGAGCCCAGGGCAATCAGCCCCAGCATTTT. The encoded protein is CASFEGGAQGNQPQHF.

This clonotype was detected many times. The chain carries TRBV28 and TRBJ2-5; 11 bases line up with TRBD1. The V and J ends lost 7 bases and 5 bases, in that order; junction bases with no gene match: 12. Germline values: CDR1 MDHEN, CDR2 SYDVKM. The CDR3 runs to 16 residues. The CDR3 nucleotides read TGTGCCAGCACTTCCCTCGGACAGGGGGCGAAGGAGACCCAGTACTTC. Its translation is CASTSLGQGAKETQYF.

Ten or more counts support this clonotype. The V gene is TRBV24-1, the J gene TRBJ2-1, with 8 bases aligning to TRBD2. Germline CDR1 reads KGHDR; CDR2 reads SFDVKD. The CDR3 is made up of 15 amino acids. V was pared by 5 bases and J by 6 bases, with 8 bases of the junction left unmatched. CDR3 bases: TGTGCCACCAGTGCAAGCGGGAGCTTACGCAATGAGCAGTTCTTC. This sequence encodes CATSASGSLRNEQFF.

This clonotype was counted at least ten times. The chain couples TRBV6-6 to TRBJ2-1; TRBD2 aligns across 7 bases. CDR1 is MNHNY, CDR2 SVGAGI, per germline (reference sequence). J lost 7 bases, V lost 8 bases, and 8 bases had no gene match. This CDR3 is built from 13 residues. The CDR3 DNA follows: TGTGCCAGCTGTACGGGAGGAGGGAATGAGCAGTTCTTC. Amino acids: CASCTGGGNEQFF.

This clonotype came up many times. The V call is TRBV7-8, the J call TRBJ1-6; D possibly corresponds to TRBD1 (5 bases). The CDR3 is 15 amino acids. V lost 1 base to trimming and J lost 7 bases, with 11 bases between them. Germline V gene sequence: CDR1 SGHVS, CDR2 FQNEAQ. CDR3 coding DNA: TGTGCCAGCAGCTTAGGAACAGGTTGGAATTCACCCCTCCACTTT. Encoded protein: CASSLGTGWNSPLHF.

This clonotype showed up many times. The chain joins TRBV5-1 to TRBJ2-3, with D perhaps TRBD1 or TRBD2 (5 bases each). Germline V CDR1 and CDR2: SGHRS, YFSETQ. Trimming took 2 bases from V and 0 from J, leaving 13 bases between them. The CDR3 consists of 16 residues. This chain's CDR3 is CASSFWGSASTDTQYF. As DNA, the CDR3 is TGCGCCAGCAGCTTTTGGGGGAGCGCGAGCACAGATACGCAGTATTTT.

This clonotype was recorded many times. This chain connects TRBV11-2 to TRBJ2-1; 8 bases align to TRBD2. The CDR3 runs to 16 residues. Losses at the gene ends were 6 bases for V and 4 bases for J; bases not matched to a gene: 11. The germline CDR1 and CDR2 sequences are SGHAT and FQNNGV. The CDR3 nucleotides read TGTGCCAGCAGAACATCCGGGACTAGGGTTTACAATGAGCAGTTCTTC. This gives the protein CASRTSGTRVYNEQFF.

The chain links TRBV7-9 to TRBJ2-4; a weak D match, TRBD1 (6 bases). V shed 1 base and J shed 13 bases, with 11 bases lying between them. Germline V CDR1 and CDR2: SEHNR, FQNEAQ (reference sequence). There are 12 residues in the CDR3. The CDR3 region is CASSLDRAVQYF. DNA of the CDR3: TGTGCCAGCAGCTTAGACAGGGCAGTCCAGTACTTC.

This clonotype has ten or more counts. The chain recombines TRBV27 with TRBJ2-7; perhaps D is TRBD1 or TRBD2 (6 bases each). Trimming took 3 bases from V and 11 from J, leaving 14 bases between them. The CDR3 covers 12 residues. Germline V gene data show CDR1 as MNHEY and CDR2 as SMNVEV (reference sequence). This CDR3 reads CASSFSGGAKYF. CDR3 bases: TGTGCCAGCAGTTTTTCCGGGGGCGCCAAGTACTTC.

This clonotype came up a few times. The chain combines TRBV12-3 or TRBV12-4 with TRBJ1-2; 9 bases map to TRBD1. The V and J ends lost 7 bases and 6 bases, in that order; junction bases with no gene match: 12. CDR3 length: 15 residues. The CDR3 sequence is CASISGAGTGHGYTF. In DNA, the CDR3 is TGTGCCAGCATATCGGGCGCGGGGACAGGGCATGGCTACACCTTC.

This clonotype was observed many times. The chain's CDR3 is CASSFQETSDSLTDTQYF. CDR3 in DNA: TGTGCCAGTAGTTTTCAGGAGACTAGCGACTCACTCACAGATACGCAGTATTTT. J is TRBJ2-3 and V is TRBV19, with 8 positions matching TRBD2. Per the germline V gene, CDR1 is LNHDA and CDR2 is SQIVND (reference sequence). With V trimmed by 5 bases and J by 2 bases, 15 bases remained unmatched. The CDR3 has 18 amino acids.

This clonotype was seen repeatedly, ten times or more. V and J are TRBV18 and TRBJ1-2; D gene uncertain. Germline V gene data show CDR1 as KGHSH and CDR2 as LQKENI. The CDR3 spans 14 residues. Trimming took 6 bases from V and 2 from J, leaving 13 bases between them. As DNA, the CDR3 is TGTGCCAGCTCGCCGGGCCAGATGAACTATGGCTACACCTTC. Protein product: CASSPGQMNYGYTF. The full variable domain, with the rest looked up from reference TRBV18 and TRBJ1-2, is NAGVMQNPRHLVRRRGQEARLRCSPMKGHSHVYWYRQLPEEGLKFMVYLQKENIIDESGMPKERFSAEFPKEGPSILRIQQVVRGDSAAYFCASSPGQMNYGYTFGSGTRLTVV.

This clonotype was counted at least ten times. J is TRBJ2-7 and V is TRBV28, with D hard to call. Looked up from germline, CDR1 is MDHEN and CDR2 is SYDVKM. The CDR3 length is 14 residues. V was pared by 2 bases and J by 7 bases, with 15 bases between. The CDR3 DNA follows: TGTGCCAGCAGTTTACCCCTCCCATATAGTGAGCAGTACGTC. As protein: CASSLPLPYSEQYV.

This clonotype occurred a few times. The V and J genes are TRBV7-2 and TRBJ2-1; 10 bases are shared with TRBD2. V lost 5 bases to trimming and J lost 6 bases; unmatched junction nucleotides: 13. The CDR3 has 17 amino acids. Germline CDR1 and CDR2: SGHTA and FQGNSA. The CDR3 coding sequence is TGTGCCAGCAGCCGGAGACCGGGACTAGCGCTCCGCAATGAGCAGTTCTTC. It encodes CASSRRPGLALRNEQFF.

This clonotype was counted at least ten times. This chain connects TRBV27 to TRBJ1-6; tentative D call: TRBD1 (5 bases). Germline V gene sequence: CDR1 MNHEY, CDR2 SMNVEV (reference sequence). The CDR3 consists of 18 residues. Trimming removed 5 bases from V and 14 bases from J, with 31 bases in between. This chain's CDR3 is CASSPTATRYSRESALHF. The CDR3 DNA reads TGTGCCAGCAGTCCTACAGCCACCCGGTACAGCAGGGAGTCAGCCCTCCACTTT.

This clonotype was detected only a few times. CDR3 DNA sequence: TGTGCCAGCAGCCCCGGACAGGGGAGTTCACCCCTCCACTTT. Translated, it gives CASSPGQGSSPLHF. The chain uses TRBV7-2 and TRBJ1-6, with TRBD1 matching over 9 bases. The CDR3 has 14 amino acids. The trim removed 5 bases at V and 9 bases at J, leaving 5 bases unmatched. CDR1 is SGHTA, CDR2 FQGNSA, per germline.

The gene calls are TRBV9 and TRBJ1-4; D not certain. Germline CDR1 and CDR2: SGDLS and YYNGEE. The germline V and J ends were trimmed by 2 bases and 1 base, with 3 bases remaining between them. The CDR3 contains 13 residues. The CDR3 reads CASSVGTNEKLFF. The CDR3 region has the DNA TGTGCCAGCAGCGTTGGAACTAATGAAAAACTGTTTTTT.

There are many counts of this clonotype. This sequence joins TRBV12-3 or TRBV12-4 and TRBJ2-1; 9 bases are a match to TRBD2. CDR3 length: 15 amino acids. V gave up 2 bases and J gave up 4 bases; unmatched junction bases: 3. The DNA for the CDR3 is TGTGCCAGCAGTTTATCCCTAGCGGGATACAATGAGCAGTTCTTC. It specifies CASSLSLAGYNEQFF.

There are many counts of this clonotype. The chain combines TRBV28 with TRBJ2-7; 8 nucleotides match TRBD1. The V and J ends lost 5 bases and 2 bases, in that order; junction bases with no gene match: 8. Germline-derived CDR1 and CDR2 are MDHEN and SYDVKM. The CDR3 spans 15 residues. DNA for the CDR3: TGTGCCAGCAGTCCAAATCCGACAGGGGCCTACGAGCAGTACGTC. Residues: CASSPNPTGAYEQYV.

This clonotype has a handful of counts. V is TRBV9 and J is TRBJ1-1; weak D call: TRBD1 (6 bases). Germline CDR1 reads SGDLS; CDR2 reads YYNGEE. Trimming took off 4 bases at V and 0 bases at J, with 19 bases between the two ends. The CDR3 covers 17 residues. CDR3: CASSPRGPMPMNTEAFF. CDR3 in DNA: TGTGCCAGCAGCCCGCGGGGGCCAATGCCCATGAACACTGAAGCTTTCTTT.

This clonotype has ten or more counts. The chain is built from TRBV5-1 and TRBJ2-1, with 8 bases matching TRBD1. Germline CDR1 SGHRS, CDR2 YFSETQ. The CDR3 contains 14 residues. Germline trimming cut 5 bases from V and 5 bases from J; bases unmatched to any gene: 6. The CDR3: CASRFRGPNNEQFF. The CDR3 nucleotides are TGCGCCAGCAGGTTCAGGGGGCCCAACAATGAGCAGTTCTTC.

The V and J genes are TRBV11-1 and TRBJ2-4, with D possibly TRBD1 on 6 matching bases. Germline CDR1 SGHAT, CDR2 FQDESV (reference sequence). The length of the CDR3 is 15 residues. With 5 bases removed from V and 0 bases from J, the gap between germline ends came to 11 bases. CDR3 nucleotide sequence: TGTGCCAGCAGCCCTACACAGGGAGCCAAAAACATTCAGTACTTC. This sequence encodes CASSPTQGAKNIQYF.

V usage is TRBV7-8 and J usage is TRBJ2-4; no clear D. This CDR3 region has 14 residues. Trimming pared 5 bases from V and 0 bases from J, leaving 8 bases between. Germline lookup yields CDR1 SGHVS and CDR2 FQNEAQ. Written as DNA, the CDR3 is TGTGCCAGCAGCACCGCCCTAGCCAAAAACATTCAGTACTTC. Translating gives CASSTALAKNIQYF.

The chain has TRBV7-9 and TRBJ2-7; 8 nucleotides match TRBD1. V lost 1 base to trimming and J lost 2 bases; unmatched junction nucleotides: 4. Germline-derived CDR1 and CDR2 are SEHNR and FQNEAQ (reference sequence). The CDR3 loop spans 15 amino acids. The CDR3 protein is CASSLGTGKTYEQYF. In DNA, the CDR3 is TGTGCCAGCAGCTTAGGGACAGGGAAAACCTACGAGCAGTACTTC. Variable domain in full (rest from reference TRBV7-9 and TRBJ2-7): DTGVSQNPRHKITKRGQNVTFRCDPISEHNRLYWYRQTLGQGPEFLTYFQNEAQLEKSRLLSDRFSAERPKGSFSTLEIQRTEQGDSAMYLCASSLGTGKTYEQYFGPGTRLTVT.